A single sample gave rise to the 25 T cell receptor beta chains below, sequenced in a study of blood T cells in healthy people across ages (dated by TCRdb to the mid-2010s). The protocol used for the library was 5' RACE. The sequencing machine was an Illumina HiSeq 2500. A second about 7 to 11 cycle PCR used a sample-barcoded 5' primer and a J-beta primer mix. TCRdb reran the public reads through fastp at Q25 and MiXCR, keeping productive beta chains. Each record represents a unique CDR3 protein, reported with the most common genes and DNA among its rows. This sample lists roughly 860,000 distinct CDR3 sequences; under 80% were detected once. Of the sample, 28% falls within the top ten clones. Sequencing was performed on blood. All receptors come from a man aged 25 to 45 in good health.

The chain links TRBV29-1 to TRBJ2-5, with 7 nucleotides matching TRBD1. With V trimmed by 4 bases and J by 5 bases, 10 bases remained unmatched. Germline V gives CDR1 SQVTM, CDR2 ANQGSEA. CDR3 length: 14 amino acids. The CDR3 DNA sequence: TGCAGCGTTGTAAAAGGACAGGTCGGTGAGACCCAGTACTTC. This encodes CSVVKGQVGETQYF.

The gene calls are TRBV12-3 or TRBV12-4 and TRBJ2-1; D may be TRBD1 or TRBD2 (5 bases each). The CDR3 has 16 residues. V was clipped by 5 bases and J by 0 bases, with 14 bases between them. CDR3 DNA sequence: TGTGCCAGCAGTACTTGGGACGGTAGCTCCTACAATGAGCAGTTCTTC. Translated: CASSTWDGSSYNEQFF.

The chain has TRBV7-9 and TRBJ2-5, with TRBD1 identical over 7 bases. Near its end, the DNA agrees better with TRBJ2-7, so the J call may be wrong. The CDR3 spans 17 residues. Germline assignment: CDR1 SEHNR and CDR2 FQNEAQ (reference sequence). For the CDR3, the DNA is TGTGCCAGCAGCCCCAGCTCCCCAGGGGACAGTTCCCACGAGCAGTACTTC. This sequence encodes CASSPSSPGDSSHEQYF.

The CDR3, as DNA: TGCAGCGTTCCCATACAGGGGGACTATGGCTACACCTTC. Protein sequence: CSVPIQGDYGYTF. The V call is TRBV29-1, the J call TRBJ1-2; 8 bases are shared with TRBD1. There are 13 residues in the CDR3. J was trimmed by 3 bases and V by 5 bases; bases with no gene match: 5. Germline lookup yields CDR1 SQVTM and CDR2 ANQGSEA.

This clonotype has just one count. The rearrangement uses TRBV6-6 and TRBJ2-1, with D possibly being TRBD2 (7 bases). The CDR3 is made up of 15 amino acids. In germline, CDR1 is MNHNY, CDR2 SVGAGI (reference sequence). V lost 5 bases and J lost 4, with 15 bases in between. The CDR3 sequence: CASSPEGGAYNEQFF. The DNA for the CDR3 is TGTGCCAGCAGTCCGGAGGGGGGGGCTTACAATGAGCAGTTCTTC.

The chain carries TRBV12-3 or TRBV12-4 and TRBJ2-7; 11 nucleotides match TRBD1. This CDR3 spans 14 amino acids. V lost 1 base to trimming and J lost 6 bases; unmatched junction nucleotides: 2. The CDR3 sequence is CASSLGDRGSEQYF. The CDR3 nucleotides are TGTGCCAGCAGTTTAGGGGACAGGGGGTCCGAGCAGTACTTC.

The V and J genes are TRBV29-1 and TRBJ2-7, with D tentatively TRBD1 (6 bases). Trimming removed 5 bases from V and 3 bases from J, with 14 bases in between. CDR3 length: 13 residues. Germline V CDR1 and CDR2: SQVTM, ANQGSEA. CDR3 protein: CSVLQGRGYEQYF. CDR3 bases: TGCAGCGTTTTACAGGGTAGGGGCTACGAGCAGTACTTC.

As for this clonotype: The junction and the germline gene differ at one end; a read error may be behind it. This chain connects TRBV10-3 to TRBJ1-1, with 7 bases aligning to TRBD1. The CDR3 is made up of 17 amino acids. Germline V lookup: CDR1 ENHRY, CDR2 SYGVKD. CDR3 in amino acids: CAITASPFRDSNTEAFF. CDR3 sequence (DNA): TGTGCCATCACCGCCAGCCCTTTTAGGGACAGCAACACTGAGGCTTTCTTT.

Comment on this clonotype: Germline is not matched at one junction end, which may reflect a read error. The chain uses TRBV7-9 and TRBJ1-2; TRBD1 matches at 9 bases. Germline CDR1 reads SEHNR; CDR2 reads FQNEAQ (reference sequence). The CDR3 length is 14 residues. The CDR3 region has the DNA TGTACCAGCAGCGGAACGGGACAGGGAGGCGGCTACACCTTC. This encodes CTSSGTGQGGGYTF.

This chain connects TRBV12-3 or TRBV12-4 to TRBJ2-3; D unclear. The CDR3 sequence is 11 residues long. The ends were cut back, 8 bases at V and 3 bases at J, with 6 bases in the middle. The CDR3 reads CASARTDTQYF. Here the CDR3 DNA reads TGTGCCAGCGCCAGGACAGATACGCAGTATTTT.

CDR3 loop: CATSGQSNTEAFF. CDR3 sequence (DNA): TGTGCCACCAGCGGACAGTCGAACACTGAAGCTTTCTTT. V usage is TRBV24-1 and J usage is TRBJ1-1; tentatively, D is TRBD1 (6 bases). The CDR3 contains 13 residues. V lost 7 bases to trimming and J lost 1 base, with 9 bases between them. The germline V gene has CDR1 KGHDR and CDR2 SFDVKD.

The V call is TRBV20-1, the J call TRBJ1-5, with 12 bases aligning to TRBD1. Germline V gene data show CDR1 as DFQATT and CDR2 as SNEGSKA (reference sequence). The CDR3 is 17 amino acids. J lost 1 base, V lost 3 bases, and 7 bases had no gene match. The CDR3 is CSASRGTGGGSNQPQHF. CDR3 nucleotide sequence: TGCAGTGCTAGTAGAGGGACAGGGGGCGGGAGCAATCAGCCCCAGCATTTT.

V gene TRBV6-5 combines with J gene TRBJ2-1, with no clear D. CDR3 size: 14 residues. Trimming stripped 4 bases from V and 5 bases from J, with 12 bases between. Germline values: CDR1 MNHEY, CDR2 SVGAGI. The CDR3 DNA reads as TGTGCCAGCAGTTGGTGGGCAGGAAACAATGAGCAGTTCTTC. This translates into CASSWWAGNNEQFF.

V is TRBV7-9 and J is TRBJ1-4; TRBD1 matches at 7 bases. Trimming at V came to 5 bases and at J to 0 bases, leaving 15 bases not matched to a gene. CDR1 SEHNR and CDR2 FQNEAQ come from the germline V gene (reference sequence). This CDR3 has 19 residues. CDR3 sequence reads: CASSAPGGGQKPTNEKLFF. As DNA, the CDR3 is TGTGCCAGCAGCGCACCGGGGGGGGGACAGAAACCAACTAATGAAAAACTGTTTTTT.

The chain uses TRBV7-8 and TRBJ2-7, with 8 bases that match TRBD1. V dropped 3 bases and J dropped 6; count of bases not matched to a gene: 16. The germline V gene has CDR1 SGHVS and CDR2 FQNEAQ. This CDR3 has 17 residues. CDR3 protein: CASSFRTGFPPPTEQYF. The CDR3 DNA follows: TGTGCCAGCAGCTTTAGGACAGGGTTTCCCCCCCCTACCGAGCAGTACTTC.

V usage is TRBV27 and J usage is TRBJ2-5; 11 bases line up with TRBD2. V lost 0 bases and J lost 1; bases outside the gene matches: 4. This CDR3 spans 17 amino acids. The germline gives CDR1 MNHEY, CDR2 SMNVEV (reference sequence). The CDR3 loop reads CASSLSRGLAVQETQYF. As DNA, the CDR3 is TGTGCCAGCAGTTTATCGAGGGGACTAGCGGTCCAAGAGACCCAGTACTTC.

The chain has TRBV7-3 and TRBJ2-3, with 9 bases that match TRBD1. Trimming took 5 bases from V and 2 from J; bases not matched to a gene: 5. Germline V CDR1 and CDR2: SGHTA, FQGTGA. This CDR3 has 15 residues. This CDR3 reads CASSVQGAATDTQYF. The CDR3 nucleotides read TGTGCCAGCAGCGTACAGGGGGCAGCCACAGATACGCAGTATTTT.

This clonotype was seen a few times. The rearrangement uses TRBV28 and TRBJ1-5; TRBD1 agrees at 9 bases. The CDR3 length is 15 residues. V was clipped by 6 bases and J by 5 bases; unmatched bases: 8. CDR1 and CDR2 (germline): MDHEN, SYDVKM. The CDR3 nucleotides are TGTGCCAGCAGCCAGGGGACAGGGTGGCATCAGCCCCAGCATTTT. Amino acid sequence: CASSQGTGWHQPQHF.

The chain couples TRBV5-6 to TRBJ2-7, with 7 positions matching TRBD2. Germline-derived CDR1 and CDR2 are SGHDT and YYEEEE. The CDR3 consists of 15 residues. The trim removed 4 bases at V and 2 bases at J, leaving 9 bases unmatched. In DNA form, the CDR3 reads TGTGCCAGCAGCCCTCCGGGAGGCCGGCCCTACGAGCAGTACTTC. Its protein is CASSPPGGRPYEQYF. Looking up the rest from reference TRBV5-6 and TRBJ2-7 gives the full variable domain: DAGVTQSPTHLIKTRGQQVTLRCSPKSGHDTVSWYQQALGQGPQFIFQYYEEEERQRGNFPDRFSGHQFPNYSSELNVNALLLGDSALYLCASSPPGGRPYEQYFGPGTRLTVT.

The chain joins TRBV13 to TRBJ2-5; 9 bases are a match to TRBD1. There are 16 residues in the CDR3. Germline lookup yields CDR1 PRHDT and CDR2 FYEKMQ (reference sequence). V lost 5 bases and J lost 1; bases outside the gene matches: 8. The CDR3 reads CASSAWGTGIQETQYF. The CDR3 region has the DNA TGTGCCAGCAGCGCGTGGGGGACAGGGATCCAAGAGACCCAGTACTTC.

The chain combines TRBV29-1 with TRBJ2-6, with TRBD2 identical over 7 bases. CDR1 SQVTM and CDR2 ANQGSEA come from the germline V gene. CDR3 length equals 13 residues. V shed 4 bases and J 4 bases; nucleotides not matched to a gene: 1. The CDR3 spells CSVGGGGANVLTF. The CDR3 DNA reads TGCAGCGTTGGCGGGGGAGGGGCCAACGTCCTGACTTTC.

Concerning this clonotype itself: A clone one base away is much larger, so this may be a read error. The rearrangement uses TRBV4-2 and TRBJ2-5; D uncertain. V lost 0 bases and J 11 bases, leaving 16 bases between the germline ends. This CDR3 spans 14 amino acids. Per germline, CDR1 LGHNA and CDR2 YNFKEQ. CDR3 sequence (DNA): TGTGCCAGCAGCCAAGATAGGCAACCCAATGAGCAGTACTTC. This codes for CASSQDRQPNEQYF.

This clonotype was seen only a few times. V and J are TRBV6-2 or TRBV6-3 and TRBJ2-1; D gene unclear. CDR1 is MNHEY, CDR2 SVGEGT, per germline. The ends were cut back, 7 bases at V and 3 bases at J, with 4 bases in the middle. The CDR3 has 11 residues. The CDR3 protein is CASTNYNEQFF. The CDR3 region has the DNA TGTGCCAGCACTAACTACAATGAGCAGTTCTTC.

The J gene is TRBJ1-2, the V gene TRBV14; D might be TRBD1 (5 bases). The germline V gene encodes CDR1 SGHDN and CDR2 FVKESK. This CDR3 is built from 15 residues. Trimming pared 1 base from V and 4 bases from J, leaving 13 bases between. In nucleotides, the CDR3 is TGTGCCAGCAGCCAAGTGGGGACGCAGGGCTATGGCTACACCTTC. This codes for CASSQVGTQGYGYTF.

This clonotype was recorded once. The chain links TRBV6-5 to TRBJ2-7; D gene uncertain. Trimming shortened V by 2 bases and J by 2 bases, and 10 bases separated the two germline ends. CDR3 length: 14 residues. Germline V CDR1 and CDR2: MNHEY, SVGAGI. The CDR3, as DNA: TGTGCCAGCAGTTACGGGCAGGCGGCCTACGAGCAGTACTTC. This gives the protein CASSYGQAAYEQYF.